This T cell receptor beta chain is from a study of cytomegalovirus exposure and HLA in healthy donors. Points from the study as a whole: Some public TCRs appeared in many individuals, while most sequences were rare.

About this clone itself: The antigen remains undetermined.

Here immunoSEQ multiplex PCR was the method, and the copy in TCRdb shows in-frame clones only, minus some. The sample has around 400,000 clones, roughly 89% seen once; the top ten hold approximately 0.86%. V was clipped by 9 bases and J by 6 bases; unmatched bases: 16. Germline V lookup: CDR1 SGHNT, CDR2 YYREEE (reference sequence). This CDR3 is built from 15 residues. This sequence originates from a woman aged 18-29 years in good health and CMV-seronegative. Sequencing input: PBMCs. The chain uses TRBV5-4 and TRBJ1-1; 8 bases are a match to TRBD1. The CDR3 spells CATQGQGAPTAEAFF. CDR3 bases: TGTGCCACCCAAGGGCAGGGGGCGCCTACCGCTGAAGCTTTCTTT.